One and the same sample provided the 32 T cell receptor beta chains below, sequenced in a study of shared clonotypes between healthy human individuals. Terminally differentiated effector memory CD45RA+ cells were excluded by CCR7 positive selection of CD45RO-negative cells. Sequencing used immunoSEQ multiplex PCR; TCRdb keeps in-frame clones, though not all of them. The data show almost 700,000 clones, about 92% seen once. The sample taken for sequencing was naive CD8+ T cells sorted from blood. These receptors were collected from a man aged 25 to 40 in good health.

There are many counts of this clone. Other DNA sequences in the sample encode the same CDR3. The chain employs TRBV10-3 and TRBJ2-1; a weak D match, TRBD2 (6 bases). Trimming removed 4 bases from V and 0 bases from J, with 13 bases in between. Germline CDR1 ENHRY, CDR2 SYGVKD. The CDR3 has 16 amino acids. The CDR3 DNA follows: TGTGCCATCAGTGTCGGGAGCGGTAGCTCCTACAATGAGCAGTTCTTC. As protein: CAISVGSGSSYNEQFF.

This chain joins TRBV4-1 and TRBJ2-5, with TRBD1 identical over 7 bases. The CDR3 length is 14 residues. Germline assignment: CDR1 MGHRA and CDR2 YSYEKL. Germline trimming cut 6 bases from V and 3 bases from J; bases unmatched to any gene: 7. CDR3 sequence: CASSRVQGEETQYF. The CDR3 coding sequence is TGCGCCAGCAGTCGCGTTCAGGGGGAAGAGACCCAGTACTTC.

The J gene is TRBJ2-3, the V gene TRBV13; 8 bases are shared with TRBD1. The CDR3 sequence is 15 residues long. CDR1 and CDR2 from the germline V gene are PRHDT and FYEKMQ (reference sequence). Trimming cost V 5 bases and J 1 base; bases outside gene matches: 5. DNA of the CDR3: TGTGCCAGCAGCACCCCGGGACAGGGCACAGATACGCAGTATTTT. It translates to CASSTPGQGTDTQYF.

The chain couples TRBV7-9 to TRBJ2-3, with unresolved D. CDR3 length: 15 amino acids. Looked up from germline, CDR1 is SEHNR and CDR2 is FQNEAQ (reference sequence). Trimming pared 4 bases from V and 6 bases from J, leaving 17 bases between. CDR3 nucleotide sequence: TGTGCCAGCAGCTCCGACCACATTGGTGGGGATACGCAGTATTTT. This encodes CASSSDHIGGDTQYF.

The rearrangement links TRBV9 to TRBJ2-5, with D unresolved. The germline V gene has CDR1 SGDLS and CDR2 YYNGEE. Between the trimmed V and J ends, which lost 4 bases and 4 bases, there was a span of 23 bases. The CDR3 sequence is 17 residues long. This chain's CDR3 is CASSSAIGLGPGETQYF. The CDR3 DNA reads TGTGCCAGCAGCTCAGCCATAGGGTTAGGGCCCGGAGAGACCCAGTACTTC.

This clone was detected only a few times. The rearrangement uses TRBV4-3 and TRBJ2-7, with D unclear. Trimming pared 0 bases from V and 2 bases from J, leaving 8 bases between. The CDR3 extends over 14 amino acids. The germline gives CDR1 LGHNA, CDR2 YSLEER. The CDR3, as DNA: TGCGCCAGCAGCCAAGATAGGTCAACCTACGAGCAGTACTTC. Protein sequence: CASSQDRSTYEQYF.

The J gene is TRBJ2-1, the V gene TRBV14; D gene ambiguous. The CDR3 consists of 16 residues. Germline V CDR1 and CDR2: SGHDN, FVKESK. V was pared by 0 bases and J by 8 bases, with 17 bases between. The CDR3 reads CASSQDQNWGIDEQFF. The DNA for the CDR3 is TGTGCCAGCAGCCAAGATCAGAACTGGGGTATAGATGAGCAGTTCTTC.

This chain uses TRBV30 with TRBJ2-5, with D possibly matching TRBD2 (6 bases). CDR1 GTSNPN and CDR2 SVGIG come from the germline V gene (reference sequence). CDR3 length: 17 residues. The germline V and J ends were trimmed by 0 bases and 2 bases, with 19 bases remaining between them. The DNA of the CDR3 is TGTGCCTGGAGTGTACTTGGCGGGAAGGTTAATCAAGAGACCCAGTACTTC. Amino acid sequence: CAWSVLGGKVNQETQYF.

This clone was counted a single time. The CDR3 DNA is TGTGCCGGGCAGGGTGGCGGGATGTACTCCTACGAGCAGTACTTC. Encoded protein: CAGQGGGMYSYEQYF. The chain joins TRBV2 to TRBJ2-7, with D tentatively TRBD2 (6 bases). V dropped 11 bases and J dropped 0 bases, with 20 bases sitting between them. Germline V gene sequence: CDR1 SNHLY, CDR2 FYNNEI. The CDR3 extends over 15 amino acids.

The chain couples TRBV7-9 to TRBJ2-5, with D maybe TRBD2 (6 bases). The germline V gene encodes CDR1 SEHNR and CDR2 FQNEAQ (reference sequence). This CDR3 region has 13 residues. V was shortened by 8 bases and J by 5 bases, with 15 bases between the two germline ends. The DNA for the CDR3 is TGTGCCAGCGTCTGGAGGGAGAGGGAGACCCAGTACTTC. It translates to CASVWRERETQYF. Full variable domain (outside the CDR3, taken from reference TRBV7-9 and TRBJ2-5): DTGVSQNPRHKITKRGQNVTFRCDPISEHNRLYWYRQTLGQGPEFLTYFQNEAQLEKSRLLSDRFSAERPKGSFSTLEIQRTEQGDSAMYLCASVWRERETQYFGPGTRLLVL.

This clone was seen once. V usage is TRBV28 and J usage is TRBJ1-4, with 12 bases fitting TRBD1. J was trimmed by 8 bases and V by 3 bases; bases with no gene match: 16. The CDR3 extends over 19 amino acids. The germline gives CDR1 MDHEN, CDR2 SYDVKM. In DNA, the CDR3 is TGTGCCAGCAGTTTCCTGGTCCCCGGGACAGGGGGCCTTGGGGAAAAACTGTTTTTT. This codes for CASSFLVPGTGGLGEKLFF.

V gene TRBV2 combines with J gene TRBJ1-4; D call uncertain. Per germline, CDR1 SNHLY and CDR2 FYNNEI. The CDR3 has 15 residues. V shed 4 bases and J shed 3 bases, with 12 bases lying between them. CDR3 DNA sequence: TGTGCCAGCAGTGTCACACCACAGCCTAATGAAAAACTGTTTTTT. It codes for CASSVTPQPNEKLFF.

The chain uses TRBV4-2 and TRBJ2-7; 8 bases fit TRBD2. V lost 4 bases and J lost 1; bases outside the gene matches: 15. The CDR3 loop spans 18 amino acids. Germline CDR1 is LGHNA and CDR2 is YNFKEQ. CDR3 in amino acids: CASSPYVFEAGESYEQYF. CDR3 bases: TGTGCCAGCAGCCCCTACGTATTTGAAGCGGGAGAATCCTACGAGCAGTACTTC.

CDR3 residues: CASMARNEQFF. DNA of the CDR3: TGTGCCAGCATGGCACGGAATGAGCAGTTCTTC. The gene calls are TRBV2 and TRBJ2-1; D is unresolved. V lost 7 bases and J 7 bases, leaving 8 bases between the germline ends. Germline CDR1 is SNHLY and CDR2 is FYNNEI. This CDR3 comprises 11 residues.

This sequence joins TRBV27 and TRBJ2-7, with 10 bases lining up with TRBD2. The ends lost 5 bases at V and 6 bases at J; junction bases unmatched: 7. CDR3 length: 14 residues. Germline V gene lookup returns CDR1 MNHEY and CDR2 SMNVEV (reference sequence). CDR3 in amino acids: CASSTGLAGVEQYF. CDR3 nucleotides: TGTGCCAGCAGTACGGGGCTAGCGGGAGTCGAGCAGTACTTC.

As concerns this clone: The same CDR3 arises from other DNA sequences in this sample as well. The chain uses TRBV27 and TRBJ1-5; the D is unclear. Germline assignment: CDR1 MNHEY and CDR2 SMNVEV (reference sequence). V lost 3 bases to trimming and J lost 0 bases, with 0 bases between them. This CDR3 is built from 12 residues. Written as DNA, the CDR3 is TGTGCCAGCAGTTTTAGCAATCAGCCCCAGCATTTT. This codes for CASSFSNQPQHF.

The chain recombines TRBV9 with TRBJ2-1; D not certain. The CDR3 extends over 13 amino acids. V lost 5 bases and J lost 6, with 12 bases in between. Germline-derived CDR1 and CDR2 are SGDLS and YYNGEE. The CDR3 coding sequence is TGTGCCAGCAGTCCCCCTCGGGCCAATGAGCAGTTCTTC. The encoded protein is CASSPPRANEQFF.

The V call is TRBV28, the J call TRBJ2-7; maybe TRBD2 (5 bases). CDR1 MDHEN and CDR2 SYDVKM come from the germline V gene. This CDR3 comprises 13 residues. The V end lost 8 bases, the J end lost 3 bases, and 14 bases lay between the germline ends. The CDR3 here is CASRSWTDYEQYF. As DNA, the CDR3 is TGTGCCAGCCGCAGTTGGACTGACTACGAGCAGTACTTC. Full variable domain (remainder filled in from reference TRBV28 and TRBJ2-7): DVKVTQSSRYLVKRTGEKVFLECVQDMDHENMFWYRQDPGLGLRLIYFSYDVKMKEKGDIPEGYSVSREKKERFSLILESASTNQTSMYLCASRSWTDYEQYFGPGTRLTVT.

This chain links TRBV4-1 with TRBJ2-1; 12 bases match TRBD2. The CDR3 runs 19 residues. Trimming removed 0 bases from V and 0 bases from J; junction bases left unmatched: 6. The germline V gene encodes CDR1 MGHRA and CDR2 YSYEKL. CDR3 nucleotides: TGCGCCAGCAGCCAAGAGTTCGGACTAGCGGGGAGCTCCTACAATGAGCAGTTCTTC. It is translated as CASSQEFGLAGSSYNEQFF.

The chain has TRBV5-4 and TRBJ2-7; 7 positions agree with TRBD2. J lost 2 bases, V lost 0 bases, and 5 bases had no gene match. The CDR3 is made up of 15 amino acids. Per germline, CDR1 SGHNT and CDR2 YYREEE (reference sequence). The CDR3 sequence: CASSLGGSAAYEQYF. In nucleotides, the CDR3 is TGTGCCAGCAGCTTGGGCGGGAGCGCAGCCTACGAGCAGTACTTC.

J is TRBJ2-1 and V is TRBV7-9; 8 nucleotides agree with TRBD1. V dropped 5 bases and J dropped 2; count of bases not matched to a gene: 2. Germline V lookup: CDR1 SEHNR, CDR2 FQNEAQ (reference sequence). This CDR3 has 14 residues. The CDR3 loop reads CASSQDRAYNEQFF. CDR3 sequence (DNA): TGTGCCAGCAGCCAGGACAGGGCCTACAATGAGCAGTTCTTC.

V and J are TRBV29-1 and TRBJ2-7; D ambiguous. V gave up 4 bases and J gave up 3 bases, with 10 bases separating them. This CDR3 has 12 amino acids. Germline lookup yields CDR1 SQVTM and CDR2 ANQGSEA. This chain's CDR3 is CSVVDRFYEQYF. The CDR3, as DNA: TGCAGCGTTGTGGACCGTTTCTACGAGCAGTACTTC.

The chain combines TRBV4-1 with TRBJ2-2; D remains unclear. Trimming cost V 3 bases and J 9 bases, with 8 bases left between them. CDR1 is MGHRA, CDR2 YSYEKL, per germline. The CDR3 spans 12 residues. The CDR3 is CASSHRGRELFF. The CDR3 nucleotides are TGCGCCAGCAGCCACCGAGGCAGGGAGCTGTTTTTT.

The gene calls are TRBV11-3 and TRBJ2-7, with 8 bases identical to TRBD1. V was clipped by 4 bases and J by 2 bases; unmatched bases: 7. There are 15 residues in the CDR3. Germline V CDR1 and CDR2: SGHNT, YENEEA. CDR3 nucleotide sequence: TGTGCCAGCAGCTCAGGGACAGGCCTTACCTACGAGCAGTACTTC. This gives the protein CASSSGTGLTYEQYF.

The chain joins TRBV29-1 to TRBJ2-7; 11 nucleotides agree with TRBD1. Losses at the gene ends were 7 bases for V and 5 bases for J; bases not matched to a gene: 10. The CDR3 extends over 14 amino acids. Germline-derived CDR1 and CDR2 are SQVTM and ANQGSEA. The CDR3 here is CSAIPRTGGNEQYF. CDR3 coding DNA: TGCAGCGCCATACCCCGGACAGGGGGCAACGAGCAGTACTTC.

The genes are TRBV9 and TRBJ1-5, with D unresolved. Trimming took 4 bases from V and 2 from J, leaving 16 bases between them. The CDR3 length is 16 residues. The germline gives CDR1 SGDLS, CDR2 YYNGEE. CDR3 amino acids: CASSPEPGIGNQPQHF. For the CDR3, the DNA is TGTGCCAGCAGCCCAGAACCGGGGATTGGCAATCAGCCCCAGCATTTT.

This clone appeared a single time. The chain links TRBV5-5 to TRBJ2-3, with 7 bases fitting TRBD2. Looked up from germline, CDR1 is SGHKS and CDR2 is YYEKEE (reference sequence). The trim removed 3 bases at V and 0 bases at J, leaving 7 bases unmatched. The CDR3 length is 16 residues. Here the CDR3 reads CASSWKSSGSTDTQYF. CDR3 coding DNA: TGTGCCAGCAGCTGGAAATCTAGCGGTAGCACAGATACGCAGTATTTT. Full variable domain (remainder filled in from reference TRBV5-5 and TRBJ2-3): DAGVTQSPTHLIKTRGQQVTLRCSPISGHKSVSWYQQVLGQGPQFIFQYYEKEERGRGNFPDRFSARQFPNYSSELNVNALLLGDSALYLCASSWKSSGSTDTQYFGPGTRLTVL.

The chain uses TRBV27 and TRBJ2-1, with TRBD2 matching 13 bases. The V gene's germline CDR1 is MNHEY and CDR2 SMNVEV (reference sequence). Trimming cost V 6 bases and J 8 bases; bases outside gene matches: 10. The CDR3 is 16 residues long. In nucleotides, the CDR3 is TGTGCCAGCAGCCTTGGGACTAGCGGGATGCTGGATGAGCAGTTCTTC. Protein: CASSLGTSGMLDEQFF.

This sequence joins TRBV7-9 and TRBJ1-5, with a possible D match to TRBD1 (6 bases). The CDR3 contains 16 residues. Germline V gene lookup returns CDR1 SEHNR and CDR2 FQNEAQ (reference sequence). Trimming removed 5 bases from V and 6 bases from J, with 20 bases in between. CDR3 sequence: CASSRIQGGVIQPQHF. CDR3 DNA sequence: TGTGCCAGCAGCCGAATACAGGGTGGTGTAATTCAGCCCCAGCATTTT.

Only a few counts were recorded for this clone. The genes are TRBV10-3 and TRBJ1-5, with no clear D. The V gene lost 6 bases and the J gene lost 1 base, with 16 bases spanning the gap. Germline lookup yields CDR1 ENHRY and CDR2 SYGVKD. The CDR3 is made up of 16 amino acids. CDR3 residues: CAISEGAGISNQPQHF. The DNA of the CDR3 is TGTGCCATCAGCGAGGGAGCCGGGATAAGCAATCAGCCCCAGCATTTT.

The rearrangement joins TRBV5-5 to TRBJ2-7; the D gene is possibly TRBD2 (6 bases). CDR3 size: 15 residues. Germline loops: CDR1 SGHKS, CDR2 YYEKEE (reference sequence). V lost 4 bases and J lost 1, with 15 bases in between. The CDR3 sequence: CASSDLGGWSYEQYF. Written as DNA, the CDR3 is TGTGCCAGCAGCGACCTGGGGGGTTGGTCCTACGAGCAGTACTTC.

The CDR3 coding sequence is TGTGCCAGCAGCCCTCCCCAGCCAGGACACACCGGGGAGCTGTTTTTT. Encoded protein: CASSPPQPGHTGELFF. The V call is TRBV7-9, the J call TRBJ2-2; D is undetermined. The V and J ends lost 5 bases and 3 bases respectively, with 16 bases between them. There are 16 residues in the CDR3. CDR1 and CDR2 from the germline V gene are SEHNR and FQNEAQ (reference sequence).